There are a few counts of the clone carrying this T cell receptor (beta chain). Its antigen is unidentified. The germline V and J ends were trimmed by 8 bases and 7 bases, with 12 bases remaining between them. Germline V CDR1 and CDR2: SNHLY, FYNNEI. The CDR3 spans 12 residues. At the survey level, the v3.0 immunoSEQ assay was run. Libraries were prepared by immunoSEQ multiplex PCR; TCRdb keeps only in-frame clonotypes and omits some of them. The sample has under 50,000 clones, about 94% seen once. The data were obtained in a study of long-term antiretroviral therapy in people with HIV. PBMC samples from each donor numbered at least one pre-ART and at least two post-ART. General study points: An increase in diversity followed ART, yet levels stayed below transplant donor controls. Clones showing expansion before ART dominated the repertoire at all time points.

The material was unsorted PBMCs, obtained around 9.2 years after starting antiretroviral therapy. The sequence was obtained from a young man with HIV. The chain combines TRBV2 with TRBJ1-5, with TRBD1 as a possible D gene (5 bases). CDR3 in amino acids: CASEGRGQPQHF. CDR3 coding DNA: TGTGCCAGCGAGGGAAGGGGACAGCCCCAGCATTTT.